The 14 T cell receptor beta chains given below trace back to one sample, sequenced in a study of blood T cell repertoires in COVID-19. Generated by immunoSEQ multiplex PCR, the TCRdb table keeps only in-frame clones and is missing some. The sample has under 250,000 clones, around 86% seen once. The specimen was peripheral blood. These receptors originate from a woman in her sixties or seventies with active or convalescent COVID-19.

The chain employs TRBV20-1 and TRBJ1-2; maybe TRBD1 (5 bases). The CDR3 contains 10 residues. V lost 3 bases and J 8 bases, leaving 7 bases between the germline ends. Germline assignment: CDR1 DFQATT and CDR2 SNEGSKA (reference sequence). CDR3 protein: CSASREGYTF. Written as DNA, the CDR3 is TGCAGTGCTAGCAGGGAAGGCTACACCTTC.

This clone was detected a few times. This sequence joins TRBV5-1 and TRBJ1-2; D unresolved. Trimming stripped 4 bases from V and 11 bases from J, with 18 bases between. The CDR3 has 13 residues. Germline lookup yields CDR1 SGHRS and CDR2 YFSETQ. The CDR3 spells CASSLRTADGYTF. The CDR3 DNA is TGCGCCAGCAGCCTAAGGACTGCAGACGGTTACACCTTC.

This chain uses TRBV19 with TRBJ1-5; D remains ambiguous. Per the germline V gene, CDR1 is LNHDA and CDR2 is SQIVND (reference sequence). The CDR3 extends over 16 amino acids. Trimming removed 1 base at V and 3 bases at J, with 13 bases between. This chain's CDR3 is CASSIGKPPLNQPQHF. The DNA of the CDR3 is TGTGCCAGTAGTATAGGTAAGCCGCCACTCAATCAGCCCCAGCATTTT.

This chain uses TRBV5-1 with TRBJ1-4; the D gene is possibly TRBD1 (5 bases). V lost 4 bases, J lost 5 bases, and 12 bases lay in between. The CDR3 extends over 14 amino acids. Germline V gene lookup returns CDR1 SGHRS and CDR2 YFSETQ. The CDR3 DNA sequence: TGCGCCAGCAGCCTGGACACCCCAAATGAAAAACTGTTTTTT. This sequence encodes CASSLDTPNEKLFF.

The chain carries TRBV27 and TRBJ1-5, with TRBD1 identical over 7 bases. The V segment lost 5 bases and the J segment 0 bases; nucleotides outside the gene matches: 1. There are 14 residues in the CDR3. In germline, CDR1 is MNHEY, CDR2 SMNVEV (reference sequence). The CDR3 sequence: CASSRQGSNQPQHF. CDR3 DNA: TGTGCCAGCAGTAGACAGGGTAGCAATCAGCCCCAGCATTTT.

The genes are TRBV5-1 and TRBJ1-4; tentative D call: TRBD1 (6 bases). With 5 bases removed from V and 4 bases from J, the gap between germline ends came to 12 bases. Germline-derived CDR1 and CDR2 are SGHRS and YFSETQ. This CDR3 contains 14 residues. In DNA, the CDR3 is TGCGCCAGCAGTTGGACAGACGGTAATGAAAAACTGTTTTTT. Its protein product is CASSWTDGNEKLFF.

CDR3 coding DNA: TGTGCCAGCAGCTTGACGCAGGCCAATTCACCCCTCCACTTT. It specifies CASSLTQANSPLHF. This sequence joins TRBV5-6 and TRBJ1-6; D ambiguous. The V gene's germline CDR1 is SGHDT and CDR2 YYEEEE. The CDR3 has 14 residues. Trimming removed 1 base from V and 7 bases from J, with 9 bases in between.

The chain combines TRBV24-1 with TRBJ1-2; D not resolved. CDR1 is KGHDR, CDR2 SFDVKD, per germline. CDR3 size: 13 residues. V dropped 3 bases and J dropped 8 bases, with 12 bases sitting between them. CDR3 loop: CATSDPSGWGYTF. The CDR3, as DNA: TGTGCCACCAGTGATCCTTCGGGGTGGGGCTACACCTTC.

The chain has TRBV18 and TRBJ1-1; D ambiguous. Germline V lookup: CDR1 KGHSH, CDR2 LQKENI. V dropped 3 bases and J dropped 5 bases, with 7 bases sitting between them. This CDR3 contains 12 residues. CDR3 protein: CASSPQRTEAFF. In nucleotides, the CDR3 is TGTGCCAGCTCACCTCAGCGGACTGAAGCTTTCTTT.

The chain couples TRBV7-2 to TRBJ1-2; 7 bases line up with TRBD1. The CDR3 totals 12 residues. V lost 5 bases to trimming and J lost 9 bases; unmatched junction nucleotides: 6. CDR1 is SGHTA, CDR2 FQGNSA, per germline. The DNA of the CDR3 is TGTGCCAGCAGCCTAGGGGGCAGGAGCTACACCTTC. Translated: CASSLGGRSYTF. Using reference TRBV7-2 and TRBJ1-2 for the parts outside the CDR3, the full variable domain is GAGVSQSPSNKVTEKGKDVELRCDPISGHTALYWYRQSLGQGLEFLIYFQGNSAPDKSGLPSDRFSAERTGGSVSTLTIQRTQQEDSAVYLCASSLGGRSYTFGSGTRLTVV.

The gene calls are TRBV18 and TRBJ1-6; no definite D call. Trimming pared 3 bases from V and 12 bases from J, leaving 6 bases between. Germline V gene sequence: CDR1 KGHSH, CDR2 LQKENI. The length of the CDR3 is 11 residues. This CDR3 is CASSPFGPLHF. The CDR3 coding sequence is TGTGCCAGCTCACCTTTCGGACCCCTCCACTTT.

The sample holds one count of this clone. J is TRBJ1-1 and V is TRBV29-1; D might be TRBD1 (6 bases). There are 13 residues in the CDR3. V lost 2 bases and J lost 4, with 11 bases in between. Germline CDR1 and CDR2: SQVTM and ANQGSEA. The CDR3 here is CSVEKGGATEAFF. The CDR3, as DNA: TGCAGCGTTGAAAAGGGGGGGGCCACTGAAGCTTTCTTT.

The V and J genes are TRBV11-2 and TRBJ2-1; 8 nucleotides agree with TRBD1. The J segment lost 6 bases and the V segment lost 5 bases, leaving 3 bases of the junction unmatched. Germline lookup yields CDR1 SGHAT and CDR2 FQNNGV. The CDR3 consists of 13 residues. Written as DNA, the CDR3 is TGTGCCAGCAGCCCGGACAGGGTCAATGAGCAGTTCTTC. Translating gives CASSPDRVNEQFF.

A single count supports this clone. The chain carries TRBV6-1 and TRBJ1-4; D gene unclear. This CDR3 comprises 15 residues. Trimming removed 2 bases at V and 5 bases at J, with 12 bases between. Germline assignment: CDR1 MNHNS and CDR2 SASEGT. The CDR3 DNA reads TGTGCCAGCAGTGAAAATGGGCAGGTGAATGAAAAACTGTTTTTT. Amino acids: CASSENGQVNEKLFF.